This T cell receptor (beta chain) was identified during a study of CD8 T cells in ankylosing spondylitis. The study, taken as a whole, reports: Reportedly, matched ankylosing spondylitis synovial fluid was significantly enriched for disease-linked clones.

With molecular barcodes, quantitative 5'-RACE was used to make the TCR beta libraries. TCRdb reanalysed the 5' RACE reads using MiXCR and keeps one entry per CDR3 protein. Of about 240,000 distinct CDR3 sequences in the sample, approximately 9% were seen once. This clonotype has a count of ten or more. The antigen is undetermined. The V and J ends lost 0 bases and 8 bases respectively, with 14 bases between them. Per the germline V gene, CDR1 is SGHRS and CDR2 is YFSETQ. The CDR3 runs 15 residues. The chain employs TRBV5-1 and TRBJ1-4; D gene uncertain. This TCR was recovered from a male donor with ankylosing spondylitis or in good health (not recorded which). Material for sequencing was blood, either unsorted or a sorted T cell fraction (not recorded which). The CDR3 here is CASSLAGRVGEKLFF. CDR3 nucleotide sequence: TGCGCCAGCAGCTTGGCCGGTAGGGTAGGAGAAAAACTGTTTTTT.